A single sample is the source of the 19 T cell receptor beta chains below, sequenced in a study of T cell repertoires in cytomegalovirus infection. Which antigens these TCRs recognize remains unknown. TCRdb called the reads again in MiXCR, with one record for every CDR3 protein. The sample includes a few hundred thousand distinct CDR3 sequences, 25% to 30% of them seen just once. The sequencing used cultured PBMCs, collected from culture after CMV antigen stimulation. The receptors shown here come from a human donor in good health (CMV status not recorded). Some clones in this sample may be carry-over from other donors' samples.

The genes are TRBV27 and TRBJ2-7; D possibly corresponds to TRBD2 (6 bases). CDR1 is MNHEY, CDR2 SMNVEV, per germline (reference sequence). The CDR3 runs 14 residues. V shed 4 bases and J shed 6 bases, with 16 bases lying between them. The CDR3 sequence: CASSWGLSGSEQYF. CDR3 in DNA: TGTGCCAGCAGTTGGGGACTTAGTGGAAGCGAGCAGTACTTC.

This clonotype was seen a few times. V and J are TRBV11-2 and TRBJ1-5; no reliable D call. Germline V gene sequence: CDR1 SGHAT, CDR2 FQNNGV. With 5 bases removed from V and 3 bases from J, the gap between germline ends came to 11 bases. CDR3 size: 14 residues. In DNA, the CDR3 is TGTGCCAGCAGCCCGGCGGATTACAATCAGCCCCAGCATTTT. It yields the protein CASSPADYNQPQHF.

This clonotype was detected ten times or more. V gene TRBV7-2 combines with J gene TRBJ1-5; a weak D match, TRBD1 (5 bases). V was cut by 4 bases and J by 4 bases, with 17 bases left in between. The CDR3 spans 16 residues. Germline V gives CDR1 SGHTA, CDR2 FQGNSA. CDR3 DNA: TGTGCCAGCAGCTCCTTTGAGGGGCAGATGAATCAGCCCCAGCATTTT. It yields the protein CASSSFEGQMNQPQHF.

This clonotype has more than one count but fewer than ten. The CDR3 DNA sequence: TGTGCCAGCAGGTGGAGGGGGGGCGCGTTCGACGAGCAGTACTTC. Amino acid sequence: CASRWRGGAFDEQYF. The J gene is TRBJ2-7, the V gene TRBV5-4; maybe TRBD2 (7 bases). In germline, CDR1 is SGHNT, CDR2 YYREEE (reference sequence). V lost 5 bases and J lost 5, with 20 bases in between. The length of the CDR3 is 15 residues.

The chain is built from TRBV7-9 and TRBJ2-7, with D possibly being TRBD1 or TRBD2 (6 bases each). Trimming cost V 6 bases and J 5 bases, with 11 bases left between them. The germline V gene has CDR1 SEHNR and CDR2 FQNEAQ (reference sequence). The CDR3 has 12 amino acids. CDR3 nucleotide sequence: TGTGCCAGCAGAAAGGGGGGAAACGAGCAGTACTTC. This encodes CASRKGGNEQYF.

This clonotype occurred a few times. The genes are TRBV27 and TRBJ1-4, with unresolved D. V lost 5 bases, J lost 11 bases, and 18 bases lay in between. The germline gives CDR1 MNHEY, CDR2 SMNVEV (reference sequence). This CDR3 spans 14 amino acids. CDR3 DNA sequence: TGTGCCAGCAGTCCACATCTTTTGTCGGAGAAACTGTTTTTT. Protein sequence: CASSPHLLSEKLFF.

The V call is TRBV19, the J call TRBJ2-1; D gene uncertain. Germline V gene sequence: CDR1 LNHDA, CDR2 SQIVND (reference sequence). The V gene lost 1 base and the J gene lost 6 bases, with 13 bases spanning the gap. This CDR3 contains 15 residues. The CDR3 reads CASSIGRILLNEQFF. CDR3 DNA sequence: TGTGCCAGTAGTATAGGACGAATCCTCCTCAATGAGCAGTTCTTC.

The chain links TRBV20-1 to TRBJ1-5, with unresolved D. The CDR3 totals 16 residues. V gave up 0 bases and J gave up 5 bases, with 17 bases separating them. The germline CDR1 and CDR2 sequences are DFQATT and SNEGSKA (reference sequence). The CDR3 DNA reads TGCAGTGCTAGAGATCGCGGAGGGTTGAACGATCAGCCCCAGCATTTT. Protein: CSARDRGGLNDQPQHF.

The chain joins TRBV30 to TRBJ1-3; D ambiguous. This CDR3 region has 19 residues. V was trimmed by 0 bases and J by 1 base, leaving 22 bases between them. Germline CDR1 and CDR2: GTSNPN and SVGIG (reference sequence). The CDR3 bases are TGTGCCTGGAGTGTACAGCGGGGTTTTGTGGGCCTATCTGGAAACACCATATATTTT. Protein sequence: CAWSVQRGFVGLSGNTIYF.

The chain is built from TRBV20-1 and TRBJ2-1; D gene ambiguous. The CDR3 spans 11 residues. CDR1 DFQATT and CDR2 SNEGSKA come from the germline V gene (reference sequence). Trimming stripped 3 bases from V and 3 bases from J, with 3 bases between. CDR3 loop: CSARYYNEQFF. In DNA, the CDR3 is TGCAGTGCTAGGTACTACAATGAGCAGTTCTTC.

This clonotype was detected a few times. The chain joins TRBV7-9 to TRBJ1-1; 10 bases fit TRBD1. CDR1 is SEHNR, CDR2 FQNEAQ, per germline (reference sequence). The CDR3 runs to 13 residues. V shed 7 bases, J shed 6 bases, and the junction held 5 bases outside the gene matches. Written as DNA, the CDR3 is TGTGCCAGCACCAGGACAGGGGGATCTGAAGCTTTCTTT. This codes for CASTRTGGSEAFF.

This clonotype has only a few counts. The CDR3 loop reads CSARDRGLLSYEQYF. The CDR3 DNA reads as TGCAGTGCTAGAGATAGGGGACTTCTCTCCTACGAGCAGTACTTC. This rearrangement joins TRBV20-1 to TRBJ2-7, with D perhaps matching TRBD2 (6 bases). Per the germline V gene, CDR1 is DFQATT and CDR2 is SNEGSKA (reference sequence). V lost 0 bases and J 0 bases, leaving 12 bases between the germline ends. The CDR3 contains 15 residues.

This clonotype was counted at least ten times. The V gene is TRBV7-9, the J gene TRBJ1-1, with 7 bases identical to TRBD1. Trimming took 1 base from V and 0 from J; bases not matched to a gene: 2. Germline loops: CDR1 SEHNR, CDR2 FQNEAQ (reference sequence). The CDR3 totals 15 residues. The DNA of the CDR3 is TGTGCCAGCAGCTTAGGGACAGGAGTGAACACTGAAGCTTTCTTT. Translating gives CASSLGTGVNTEAFF.

The CDR3 sequence: CASSPSHRGRDTEAFF. CDR3 sequence (DNA): TGTGCCAGCAGTCCCAGCCACAGGGGGCGAGACACTGAAGCTTTCTTT. The genes are TRBV28 and TRBJ1-1, with TRBD1 matching over 9 bases. Trimming took 5 bases from V and 3 from J; bases not matched to a gene: 10. Germline assignment: CDR1 MDHEN and CDR2 SYDVKM. CDR3 size: 16 residues.

The chain recombines TRBV27 with TRBJ1-6; perhaps TRBD1 as D (5 bases). Germline V gives CDR1 MNHEY, CDR2 SMNVEV (reference sequence). The CDR3 has 14 residues. The V end was cut by 6 bases, the J end by 9 bases, with 15 bases between. The CDR3 spells CASSPGGASSPLHF. The CDR3, as DNA: TGTGCCAGCAGCCCCGGAGGGGCTAGTTCACCCCTCCACTTT.

The chain recombines TRBV7-9 with TRBJ1-1, with a weak D call TRBD1 (5 bases). CDR1 and CDR2 from the germline V gene are SEHNR and FQNEAQ (reference sequence). V was cut by 4 bases and J by 5 bases, with 23 bases left in between. The CDR3 covers 17 residues. CDR3 amino acids: CASSSPLRQGKETEAFF. The DNA of the CDR3 is TGTGCCAGCAGCTCTCCTTTGCGCCAGGGAAAGGAAACTGAAGCTTTCTTT. Together with reference TRBV7-9 and TRBJ1-1, the CDR3 gives the full variable domain: DTGVSQNPRHKITKRGQNVTFRCDPISEHNRLYWYRQTLGQGPEFLTYFQNEAQLEKSRLLSDRFSAERPKGSFSTLEIQRTEQGDSAMYLCASSSPLRQGKETEAFFGQGTRLTVV.

This clonotype was picked up a small number of times. The chain links TRBV25-1 to TRBJ2-5, with TRBD1 identical over 8 bases. The germline CDR1 and CDR2 sequences are MGHDK and SYGVNS. V was clipped by 5 bases and J by 2 bases; unmatched bases: 10. The CDR3 is made up of 16 amino acids. The CDR3 DNA reads TGTGCCAGCAGTCCCTCGACAGGGGATCTTCAAGAGACCCAGTACTTC. Protein sequence: CASSPSTGDLQETQYF.

This chain joins TRBV7-2 and TRBJ2-7; 10 nucleotides match TRBD2. V lost 3 bases to trimming and J lost 2 bases; unmatched junction nucleotides: 4. CDR1 is SGHTA and CDR2 is FQGNSA in the germline V gene. The CDR3 covers 15 residues. Here the CDR3 DNA reads TGTGCCAGCAGCTTTGGACTAGCGGCAACCTACGAGCAGTACTTC. This translates into CASSFGLAATYEQYF.

This clonotype has a handful of counts. CDR3 nucleotide sequence: TGTGCCAGCAGTTTGTCCCGGCAGGTCCGCTCCTACGAGCAGTACTTC. It yields the protein CASSLSRQVRSYEQYF. V gene TRBV6-6 combines with J gene TRBJ2-7; D ambiguous. The length of the CDR3 is 16 residues. CDR1 is MNHNY, CDR2 SVGAGI, per germline (reference sequence). Deletions cut 4 bases from V and 0 bases from J, with 16 bases between.